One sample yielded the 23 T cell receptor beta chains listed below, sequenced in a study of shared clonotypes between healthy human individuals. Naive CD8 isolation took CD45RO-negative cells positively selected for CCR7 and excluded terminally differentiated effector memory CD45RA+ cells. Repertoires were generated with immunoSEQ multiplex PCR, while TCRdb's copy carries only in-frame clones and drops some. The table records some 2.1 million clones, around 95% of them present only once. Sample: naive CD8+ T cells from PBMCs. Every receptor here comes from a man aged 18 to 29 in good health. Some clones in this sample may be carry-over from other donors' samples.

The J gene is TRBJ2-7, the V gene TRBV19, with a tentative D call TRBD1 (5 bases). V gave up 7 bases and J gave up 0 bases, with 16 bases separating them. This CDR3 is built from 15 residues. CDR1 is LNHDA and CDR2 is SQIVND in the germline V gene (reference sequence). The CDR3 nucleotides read TGTGCCAGTACTCCCGGGTCTGGGGCCTCCTACGAGCAGTACTTC. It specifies CASTPGSGASYEQYF.

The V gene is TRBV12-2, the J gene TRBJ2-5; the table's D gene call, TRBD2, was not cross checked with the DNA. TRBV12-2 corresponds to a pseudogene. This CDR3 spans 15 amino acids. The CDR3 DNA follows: TGTGCAAGTCTCTTTCCGGGCGGGAGTAGAAAGACCCAGTACTTC. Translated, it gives CASLFPGGSRKTQYF.

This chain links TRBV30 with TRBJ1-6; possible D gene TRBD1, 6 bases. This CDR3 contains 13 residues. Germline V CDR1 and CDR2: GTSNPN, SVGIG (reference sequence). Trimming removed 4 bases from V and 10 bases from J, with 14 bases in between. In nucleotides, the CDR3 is TGTGCCTGGACGGAACAGGGCGGATCACCCCTCCACTTT. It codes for CAWTEQGGSPLHF.

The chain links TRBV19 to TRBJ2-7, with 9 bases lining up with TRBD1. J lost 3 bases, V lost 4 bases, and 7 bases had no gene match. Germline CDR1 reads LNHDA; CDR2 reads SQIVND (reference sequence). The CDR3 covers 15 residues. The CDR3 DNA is TGTGCCAGTAGTAACCCCCGGACAGGGGACTACGAGCAGTACTTC. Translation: CASSNPRTGDYEQYF.

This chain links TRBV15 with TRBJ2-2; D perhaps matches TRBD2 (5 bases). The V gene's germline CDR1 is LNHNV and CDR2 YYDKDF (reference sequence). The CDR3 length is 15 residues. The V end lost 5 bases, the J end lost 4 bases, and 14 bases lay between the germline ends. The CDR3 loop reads CATSSPYRGTGELFF. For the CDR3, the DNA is TGTGCCACCAGCTCTCCATACCGGGGCACCGGGGAGCTGTTTTTT.

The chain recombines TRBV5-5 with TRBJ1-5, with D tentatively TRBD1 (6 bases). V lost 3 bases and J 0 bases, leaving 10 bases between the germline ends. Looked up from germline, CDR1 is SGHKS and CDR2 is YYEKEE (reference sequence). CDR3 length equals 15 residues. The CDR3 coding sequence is TGTGCCAGCAGCTACGGGACACATAGCAATCAGCCCCAGCATTTT. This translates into CASSYGTHSNQPQHF.

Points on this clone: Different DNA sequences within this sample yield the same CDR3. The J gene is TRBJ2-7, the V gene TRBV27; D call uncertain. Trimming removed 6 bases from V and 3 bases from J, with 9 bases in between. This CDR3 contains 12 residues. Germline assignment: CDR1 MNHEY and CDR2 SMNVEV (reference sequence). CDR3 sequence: CASSPEGYEQYF. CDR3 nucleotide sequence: TGTGCCAGCAGCCCCGAAGGCTACGAGCAGTACTTC.

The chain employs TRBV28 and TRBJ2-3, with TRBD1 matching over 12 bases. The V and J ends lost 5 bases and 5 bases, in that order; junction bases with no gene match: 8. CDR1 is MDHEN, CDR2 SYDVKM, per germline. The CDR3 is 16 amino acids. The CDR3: CASSTGTGGAGDTQYF. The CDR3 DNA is TGTGCCAGCAGTACCGGGACAGGGGGCGCAGGAGATACGCAGTATTTT.

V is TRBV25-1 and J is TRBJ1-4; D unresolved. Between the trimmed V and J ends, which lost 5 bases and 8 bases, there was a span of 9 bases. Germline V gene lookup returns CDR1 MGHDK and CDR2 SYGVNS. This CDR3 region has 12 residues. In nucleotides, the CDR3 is TGTGCCAGCAGTTCCGGGAGAGAAAAACTGTTTTTT. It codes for CASSSGREKLFF. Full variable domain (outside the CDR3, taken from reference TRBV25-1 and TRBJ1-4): EADIYQTPRYLVIGTGKKITLECSQTMGHDKMYWYQQDPGMELHLIHYSYGVNSTEKGDLSSESTVSRIRTEHFPLTLESARPSHTSQYLCASSSGREKLFFGSGTQLSVL.

The CDR3 spells CASSPGLKSNQPQHF. CDR3 bases: TGTGCCAGTAGTCCCGGACTGAAGAGCAATCAGCCCCAGCATTTT. The J gene is TRBJ1-5, the V gene TRBV19; D is unresolved. V was pared by 5 bases and J by 1 base, with 12 bases between. CDR1 and CDR2 (germline): LNHDA, SQIVND (reference sequence). This CDR3 is 15 amino acids long.

CDR3 nucleotide sequence: TGTGCCAGCAGCTCGACTGGACGGTACTCTGGGGCCAACGTCCTGACTTTC. It is translated as CASSSTGRYSGANVLTF. The rearrangement uses TRBV7-6 and TRBJ2-6; D remains ambiguous. The CDR3 contains 17 residues. V lost 4 bases and J lost 0, with 13 bases in between. In germline, CDR1 is SGHVS, CDR2 FNYEAQ.

The CDR3 sequence: CASREKFPEGGSGEQFF. The CDR3 region has the DNA TGTGCCAGCAGAGAAAAATTCCCGGAGGGAGGGTCAGGTGAGCAGTTCTTC. This chain connects TRBV7-2 to TRBJ2-1, with 7 bases matching TRBD2. The CDR3 runs to 17 residues. V was clipped by 6 bases and J by 9 bases; unmatched bases: 20. The germline CDR1 and CDR2 sequences are SGHTA and FQGNSA. Full variable domain (remainder filled in from reference TRBV7-2 and TRBJ2-1): GAGVSQSPSNKVTEKGKDVELRCDPISGHTALYWYRQSLGQGLEFLIYFQGNSAPDKSGLPSDRFSAERTGGSVSTLTIQRTQQEDSAVYLCASREKFPEGGSGEQFFGPGTRLTVL.

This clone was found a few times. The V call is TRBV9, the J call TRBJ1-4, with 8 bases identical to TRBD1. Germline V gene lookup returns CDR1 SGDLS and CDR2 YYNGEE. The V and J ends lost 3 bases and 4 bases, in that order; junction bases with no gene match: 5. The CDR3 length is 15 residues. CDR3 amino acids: CASSAEGTGNEKLFF. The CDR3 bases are TGTGCCAGCAGCGCAGAGGGGACAGGTAATGAAAAACTGTTTTTT.

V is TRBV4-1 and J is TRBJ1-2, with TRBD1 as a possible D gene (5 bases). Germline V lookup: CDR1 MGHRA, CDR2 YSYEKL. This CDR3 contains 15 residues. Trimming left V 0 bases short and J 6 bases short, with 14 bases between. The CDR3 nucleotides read TGCGCCAGCAGCCAAGATAACAGGTTAGGGGATGGCTACACCTTC. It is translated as CASSQDNRLGDGYTF.

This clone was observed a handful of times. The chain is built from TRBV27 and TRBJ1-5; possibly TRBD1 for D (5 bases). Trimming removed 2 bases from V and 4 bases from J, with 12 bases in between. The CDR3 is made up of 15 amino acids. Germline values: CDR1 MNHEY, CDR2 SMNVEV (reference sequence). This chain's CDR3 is CASSLGPGRNQPQHF. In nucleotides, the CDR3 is TGTGCCAGCAGTTTAGGACCAGGGCGGAATCAGCCCCAGCATTTT.

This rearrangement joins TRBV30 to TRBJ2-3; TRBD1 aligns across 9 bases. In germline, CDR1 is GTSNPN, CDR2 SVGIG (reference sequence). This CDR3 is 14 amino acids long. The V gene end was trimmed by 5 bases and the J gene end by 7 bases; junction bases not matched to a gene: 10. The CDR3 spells CAWGTGGPLNTQYF. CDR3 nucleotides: TGTGCCTGGGGTACAGGGGGCCCGTTGAATACGCAGTATTTT.

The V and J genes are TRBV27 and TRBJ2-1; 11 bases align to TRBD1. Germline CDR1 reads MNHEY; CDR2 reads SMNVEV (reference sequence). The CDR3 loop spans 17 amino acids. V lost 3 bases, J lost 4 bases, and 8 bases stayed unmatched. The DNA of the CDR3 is TGTGCCAGCAGTTTTTGGCCGGGACAGGGGGTGTACAATGAGCAGTTCTTC. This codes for CASSFWPGQGVYNEQFF.

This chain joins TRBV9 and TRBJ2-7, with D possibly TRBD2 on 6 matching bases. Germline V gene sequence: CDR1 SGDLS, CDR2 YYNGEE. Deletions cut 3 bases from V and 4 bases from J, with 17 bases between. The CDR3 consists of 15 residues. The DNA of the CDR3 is TGTGCCAGCAGCGCCGTGGGGGGTCCATTATACGAGCAGTACTTC. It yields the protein CASSAVGGPLYEQYF.

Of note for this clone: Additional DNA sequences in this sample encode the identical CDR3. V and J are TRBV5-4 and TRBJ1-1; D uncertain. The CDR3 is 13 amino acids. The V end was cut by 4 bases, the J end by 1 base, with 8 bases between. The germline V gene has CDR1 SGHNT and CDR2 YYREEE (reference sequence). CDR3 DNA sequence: TGTGCCAGCAGCCTGGCGGAGAACACTGAAGCTTTCTTT. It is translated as CASSLAENTEAFF.

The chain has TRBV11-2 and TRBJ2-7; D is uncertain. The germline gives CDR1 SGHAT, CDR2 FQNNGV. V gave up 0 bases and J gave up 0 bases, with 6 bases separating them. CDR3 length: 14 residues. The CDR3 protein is CASSLELRSYEQYF. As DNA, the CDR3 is TGTGCCAGCAGCTTAGAACTGCGCTCCTACGAGCAGTACTTC. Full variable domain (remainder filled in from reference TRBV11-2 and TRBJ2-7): EAGVAQSPRYKIIEKRQSVAFWCNPISGHATLYWYQQILGQGPKLLIQFQNNGVVDDSQLPKDRFSAERLKGVDSTLKIQPAKLEDSAVYLCASSLELRSYEQYFGPGTRLTVT.

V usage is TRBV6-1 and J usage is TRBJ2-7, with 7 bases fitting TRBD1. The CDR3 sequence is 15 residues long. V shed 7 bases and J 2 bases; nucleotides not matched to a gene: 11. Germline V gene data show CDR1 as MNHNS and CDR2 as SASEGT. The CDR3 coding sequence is TGTGCCAGCAATCCCCGGGACAGACAGGCCTACGAGCAGTACTTC. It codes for CASNPRDRQAYEQYF.

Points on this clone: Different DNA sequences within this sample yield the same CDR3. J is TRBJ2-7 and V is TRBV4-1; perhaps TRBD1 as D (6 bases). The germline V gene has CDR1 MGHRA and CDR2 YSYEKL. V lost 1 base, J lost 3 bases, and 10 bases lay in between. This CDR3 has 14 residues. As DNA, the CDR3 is TGCGCCAGCAGCCAAGTCAGGGGCAGCTACGAGCAGTACTTC. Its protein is CASSQVRGSYEQYF.

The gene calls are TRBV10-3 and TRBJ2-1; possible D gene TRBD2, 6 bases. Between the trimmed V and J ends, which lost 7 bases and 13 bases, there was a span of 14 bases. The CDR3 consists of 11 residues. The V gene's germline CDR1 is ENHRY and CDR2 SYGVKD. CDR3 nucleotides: TGTGCCATCAAAAACCAGGGACTTCAGTTCTTC. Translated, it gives CAIKNQGLQFF.